This is a list of T cell receptor beta chains from one sample in a study of shared clonotypes between healthy human individuals. The protocol was immunoSEQ multiplex PCR, while the TCRdb copy is restricted to in-frame clones and leaves out a portion. The data contain fewer than 2.5 million clones, roughly 93% of them singletons. The source material was naive CD4+ T cells from PBMCs. These receptors all stem from a man aged 18 to 29 in good health. Some clones in this sample may be carry-over from other donors' samples. The CDR3 runs from the conserved cysteine through the conserved F or W. Fields, in order: clone size, V gene, J gene, D gene, CDR3 DNA, CDR3 protein. The D gene is left open where the match is weak. A clone size is listed for some rows: how often the clone was seen (once, few, many), or a class if it is expanded.

once	TRBV7-3	TRBJ2-7	.	TGTGCCAGCAGCTTATACGAGGGAGAGTCTTACGAGCAGTACTTC	CASSLYEGESYEQYF
.	TRBV2	TRBJ2-2	TRBD2	TGTGCCAGCAGTGTCTATAGCGGGAGGGCGCGCACCGGGGAGCTGTTTTTT	CASSVYSGRARTGELFF
once	TRBV6-5	TRBJ1-2	TRBD1	TGTGCCAGCAGATCCGGGACAGGGGGCTACACCTTC	CASRSGTGGYTF
.	TRBV5-1	TRBJ1-5	.	TGCGCCAGCAGCTTGGACGGGGGGATAGGCAATCAGCCCCAGCATTTT	CASSLDGGIGNQPQHF
few	TRBV9	TRBJ1-1	.	TGCACGGAGGGGGGAGTTTGGAACACTGAAGCTTTCTTT	CTEGGVWNTEAFF
.	TRBV4-3	TRBJ2-1	.	TGCGCCAGCAGCCAAGAACGAGCTCTAGCGTCCTACAATGAGCAGTTCTTC	CASSQERALASYNEQFF
.	TRBV21-1	TRBJ1-2	.	TGTGCCAGAACTAGACAGGGGCCCTATGGCTACACCTTC	CARTRQGPYGYTF
.	TRBV5-6	TRBJ2-1	TRBD2	TGTGCCAGCAGCACGACTAGCGGGTTAATTGATGAGCAGTTCTTC	CASSTTSGLIDEQFF
.	TRBV7-2	TRBJ2-3	.	TGTGCCAGCAGCTTATACGCCGGCCAGGGGGATACGCAGTATTTT	CASSLYAGQGDTQYF
.	TRBV7-3	TRBJ2-1	.	TGTGCCAGCAGCTTAATAGGTAGCTTCAATGAGCAGTTCTTC	CASSLIGSFNEQFF
.	TRBV5-1	TRBJ2-7	TRBD2	TGCGCCAGCAGTCAGACTAGCCGTTACGAGCAGTACTTC	CASSQTSRYEQYF
.	TRBV25-1	TRBJ1-2	TRBD1	TGTGCCAGCCTATCCCAGGGGGCGAGTGGCTATGGCTACACCTTC	CASLSQGASGYGYTF
.	TRBV11-2	TRBJ2-1	.	TGTGCCAGCAGCCTTGGACAAATTCGGACCGATGAGCAGTTCTTC	CASSLGQIRTDEQFF
.	TRBV15	TRBJ2-3	TRBD1	TGTGCCACCAGCAGAGAGGGACAGGGAAGAGGCACAGATACGCAGTATTTT	CATSREGQGRGTDTQYF
once	TRBV27	TRBJ2-3	.	TGTGCCAGCCTCGACAGGCCAGACACAGATACGCAGTATTTT	CASLDRPDTDTQYF
.	TRBV6-1	TRBJ1-4	.	TGTGCCAGCACTGCGTGGGGCGCGGGGGAAAAACTGTTTTTT	CASTAWGAGEKLFF
.	TRBV27	TRBJ2-3	.	TGTGCCAGCATTCCCCTCCCCTTGATGGGGGATACGCAGTATTTT	CASIPLPLMGDTQYF
.	TRBV30	TRBJ2-3	.	TGTGCCTGGAGTGTCCTCGGTGGGGCTAGCAGACGAGATACGCAGTATTTT	CAWSVLGGASRRDTQYF
.	TRBV18	TRBJ1-5	TRBD1	TGTGCCAGCTCACCATTTCACAGGGGGTTAGATCAGCCCCAGCATTTT	CASSPFHRGLDQPQHF
.	TRBV6-5	TRBJ2-2	.	TGTGCCAGCAGTTATACGAACACCGGGGAGCTGTTTTTT	CASSYTNTGELFF
.	TRBV2	TRBJ2-1	.	TGTGCCAGCAGTCCGACTAGTTTCGCCTACAATGAGCAGTTCTTC	CASSPTSFAYNEQFF
.	TRBV29-1	TRBJ1-2	.	TGCAGCGCCTCCCCCTCTGGAAGACCAACTGGCTATGGCTACACCTTC	CSASPSGRPTGYGYTF
.	TRBV10-3	TRBJ1-2	.	TGTGCCATCAGCGCGGGGATAAACTATGGCTACACCTTC	CAISAGINYGYTF
few	TRBV20-1	TRBJ1-2	.	TGCAGAGGCCCCGGCTACACCTTC	CRGPGYTF
.	TRBV5-6	TRBJ2-7	TRBD2	TGTGCCAGCAGCCCAGCCCCTAGCGGGCGCGAGCAGTACTTC	CASSPAPSGREQYF
.	TRBV15	TRBJ1-4	TRBD1	TGTGCCACCAGCAGAGATCGGGGGACAGGGAATCATGAAAAACTGTTTTTT	CATSRDRGTGNHEKLFF
once	TRBV5-6	TRBJ1-6	TRBD1	TGTGCCAGCAGCTCCGAACAGGGGGCTTCACCCCTCCACTTT	CASSSEQGASPLHF
.	TRBV10-3	TRBJ2-1	.	TGTGCCATCAGCCGGGACCCTGACAATGAGCAGTTCTTC	CAISRDPDNEQFF
.	TRBV4-1	TRBJ1-2	.	TGCGCCAGCAGCCAAGATGATTCGGGGGAGAACTATGGCTACACCTTC	CASSQDDSGENYGYTF
.	TRBV27	TRBJ2-4	.	TGTGCCAGCAGTTTACGAGGGGCTGGGGCCAAAAACATTCAGTACTTC	CASSLRGAGAKNIQYF
.	TRBV4-3	TRBJ2-1	TRBD2	TGCGCCAGCAGCCAAGTAACCGGGGGAGGGCCTTATGAGCAGTTCTTC	CASSQVTGGGPYEQFF
.	TRBV6-6	TRBJ2-7	TRBD2	TGTGCCAGCAGTTTCAACATAGCGGGAGGGCCCTACGAGCAGTACTTC	CASSFNIAGGPYEQYF
.	TRBV18	TRBJ2-7	TRBD1	TGTGCCAGCTCCCGTGGACAGGGCGACGAGCAGTACTTC	CASSRGQGDEQYF
.	TRBV27	TRBJ2-1	.	TGTGCCAGCAGTTTACAGGGTAGCTCCTACAATGAGCAGTTCTTC	CASSLQGSSYNEQFF
once	TRBV29-1	TRBJ2-5	.	TGCAGCGTTGAATGGGGGCGCGGAGAGACCCAGTACTTC	CSVEWGRGETQYF
.	TRBV29-1	TRBJ1-4	.	TGCAGCGTTGGGCCCCTGACGGGGGAAAAACTGTTTTTT	CSVGPLTGEKLFF
.	TRBV18	TRBJ2-1	.	TGTGCCAGCTCACCTCTCACGAGCTCCTACAATGAGCAGTTCTTC	CASSPLTSSYNEQFF
.	TRBV10-1	TRBJ2-3	TRBD2	TGCGCCAGTGTAGAGGGAGGGGGCACAGATACGCAGTATTTT	CASVEGGGTDTQYF
.	TRBV5-6	TRBJ1-1	TRBD1	TGTGCCAGCAGCTTGGACAGGGGGCAGGGGGCTTTCTTT	CASSLDRGQGAFF
.	TRBV5-1	TRBJ1-5	TRBD1	TGCGCCAGCAGCTTGGCCGACAGGGGACAGCCCCAGCATTTT	CASSLADRGQPQHF
.	TRBV10-3	TRBJ1-4	.	TGTGCCATCAGTGAGTCGACGGTATCTAATGAAAAACTGTTTTTT	CAISESTVSNEKLFF
.	TRBV5-1	TRBJ2-1	TRBD2	TGCGCCAGCAGCTTTGGGCTAGCGGGAGGGCCGCGCAATGAGCAGTTCTTC	CASSFGLAGGPRNEQFF
.	TRBV29-1	TRBJ2-2	TRBD2	TGCAGCGTCATTATAGCGGGAATGAACACCGGGGAGCTGTTTTTT	CSVIIAGMNTGELFF
.	TRBV5-4	TRBJ2-7	.	TGTGCCAGCAGCTTGGATAGTGTAGGGCAGTACTTC	CASSLDSVGQYF
.	TRBV5-1	TRBJ1-1	.	TGCGCCAGCAGCCGCATGGACGCTGGGAGGAACACTGAAGCTTTCTTT	CASSRMDAGRNTEAFF
.	TRBV7-6	TRBJ2-1	TRBD1	TGTGCCAGCGGCAGGGGGCCCGACAATGAGCAGTTCTTC	CASGRGPDNEQFF
.	TRBV5-6	TRBJ2-1	.	TGTGCCAGCAGCTTCAGTCGGCTAGCGAGCTCCTACAATGAGCAGTTCTTC	CASSFSRLASSYNEQFF
.	TRBV6-6	TRBJ1-1	.	TGTGCCAGCAGTAACGACTTGAGTTACACTGAAGCTTTCTTT	CASSNDLSYTEAFF
.	TRBV18	TRBJ1-4	.	TGTGCCAGCGCAGAAGAAAAACTGTTTTTT	CASAEEKLFF
.	TRBV5-8	TRBJ2-7	.	TGTGCCAGCACCCTACTTTTTTACAGGGAAGAGGAGTACGAGCAGTACTTC	CASTLLFYREEEYEQYF
.	TRBV7-2	TRBJ2-2	.	TGTGCCAGCAGCGGGGACTACACCGGGGAGCTGTTTTTT	CASSGDYTGELFF
.	TRBV6-1	TRBJ1-5	.	TGTGCCAGCAGTGTATCGGGAACTAATCAGCCCCAGCATTTT	CASSVSGTNQPQHF
.	TRBV15	TRBJ2-1	.	TGTGCCACCAGCGGGCTTAAGGAATTCCCCCATGAGCAGTTCTTC	CATSGLKEFPHEQFF
.	TRBV5-1	TRBJ1-5	.	TGCGCCAGCAGCCAGACAGGCACGAGCAATCAGCCCCAGCATTTT	CASSQTGTSNQPQHF